The clone carrying this T cell receptor beta chain appeared many times. Its antigen is currently unknown. The data originate from a study of blood T cells in healthy people across ages. This CDR3 contains 14 residues. Trimming cost V 4 bases and J 3 bases, with 13 bases left between them. In germline, CDR1 is SGHRS, CDR2 YFSETQ. Sample-barcoded 5' priming and a J-beta primer mix drove a second PCR of roughly 7 to 11 cycles. TCRdb re-called the 5' RACE reads with MiXCR, one entry per CDR3 protein. The sample contains 900,000 to 950,000 distinct CDR3 sequences, almost 30% of which appear only once. General study points: Estimated diversity, derived from one million T cells, was regarded as an underestimate.

The same specimen was also included in a second study, on T cells of mothers and their children. In that study: The effect of thymic selection on TCR recombination output is similar between related and unrelated pairs.

What was sequenced was blood. The J gene is TRBJ2-5, the V gene TRBV5-1, with TRBD2 as a possible D gene (5 bases). This receptor was identified in a woman aged 40 to 50 in good health. The CDR3 DNA reads TGCGCCAGCAGCCTTGCCGCCGGGGAAGAGACCCAGTACTTC. This encodes CASSLAAGEETQYF.